One sample yielded the 11 T cell receptor beta chains listed below, sequenced in a study of T cell changes during pregnancy in multiple sclerosis. Sequencing was performed with immunoSEQ multiplex PCR; in TCRdb, only in-frame clones are kept and a portion is missing. The sample yields under 110,000 clones, about 90% seen once. Sequences were derived from peripheral blood, sampled before pregnancy. The receptor set was obtained from a female donor with multiple sclerosis, enrolled in a pregnancy study.

The chain links TRBV15 to TRBJ2-7, with 7 bases aligning to TRBD1. Germline-derived CDR1 and CDR2 are LNHNV and YYDKDF (reference sequence). This CDR3 is 16 amino acids long. V gave up 5 bases and J gave up 0 bases; unmatched junction bases: 10. Here the CDR3 DNA reads TGTGCCACCAGCGGCATAGGGACAGTAACCTCCTACGAGCAGTACTTC. This gives the protein CATSGIGTVTSYEQYF.

The gene calls are TRBV13 and TRBJ2-3, with D perhaps matching TRBD2 (5 bases). Trimming left V 6 bases short and J 2 bases short, with 12 bases between. The CDR3 spans 14 residues. Germline CDR1 and CDR2: PRHDT and FYEKMQ (reference sequence). CDR3 coding DNA: TGTGCCAGCAGACCCGCCGGGGACACAGATACGCAGTATTTT. Translated, it gives CASRPAGDTDTQYF.

The genes are TRBV30 and TRBJ2-7; the match to TRBD1 covers 8 bases. The CDR3 contains 12 residues. Germline trimming cut 5 bases from V and 2 bases from J; bases unmatched to any gene: 2. Germline values: CDR1 GTSNPN, CDR2 SVGIG (reference sequence). The CDR3 protein is CAWDRGPYEQYF. The DNA for the CDR3 is TGTGCCTGGGACAGGGGCCCCTACGAGCAGTACTTC.

V gene TRBV7-9 combines with J gene TRBJ2-1, with 9 bases fitting TRBD2. Germline V lookup: CDR1 SEHNR, CDR2 FQNEAQ (reference sequence). Trimming took 0 bases from V and 6 from J; bases not matched to a gene: 3. The CDR3 extends over 15 amino acids. DNA of the CDR3: TGTGCCAGCAGCTTAGCCGCGGGGGGGACCAATGAGCAGTTCTTC. Amino acids: CASSLAAGGTNEQFF.

The CDR3: CASSVRLESYEQYF. The CDR3 DNA reads as TGTGCCAGCAGCGTGAGACTAGAATCATACGAGCAGTACTTC. The V and J genes are TRBV9 and TRBJ2-7; a possible D gene is TRBD2 (6 bases). From germline, CDR1 is SGDLS and CDR2 YYNGEE. This CDR3 comprises 14 residues. V was clipped by 2 bases and J by 4 bases, with 13 bases between them.

This chain links TRBV19 with TRBJ2-1; TRBD2 agrees at 8 bases. V shed 1 base and J 8 bases; nucleotides not matched to a gene: 7. The germline gives CDR1 LNHDA, CDR2 SQIVND (reference sequence). This CDR3 contains 15 residues. In DNA, the CDR3 is TGTGCCAGTAGTATAGTCCAAGGACTAGCTTATGAGCAGTTCTTC. This sequence encodes CASSIVQGLAYEQFF. Full variable domain (rest looked up from reference TRBV19 and TRBJ2-1): DGGITQSPKYLFRKEGQNVTLSCEQNLNHDAMYWYRQDPGQGLRLIYYSQIVNDFQKGDIAEGYSVSREKKESFPLTVTSAQKNPTAFYLCASSIVQGLAYEQFFGPGTRLTVL.

The chain couples TRBV5-1 to TRBJ1-4; 10 positions agree with TRBD1. The CDR3 runs 16 residues. Germline values: CDR1 SGHRS, CDR2 YFSETQ. V was clipped by 4 bases and J by 0 bases; unmatched bases: 3. The CDR3 region is CASSDGTGATNEKLFF. CDR3 nucleotide sequence: TGCGCCAGCAGCGACGGGACAGGGGCAACTAATGAAAAACTGTTTTTT.

CDR3 loop: CASSLRTANTEAFF. CDR3 nucleotide sequence: TGTGCCAGCAGTCTAAGGACAGCGAACACTGAAGCTTTCTTT. The chain combines TRBV6-1 with TRBJ1-1; D might be TRBD1 (6 bases). This CDR3 has 14 amino acids. V dropped 5 bases and J dropped 1 base, with 11 bases sitting between them. Germline CDR1 is MNHNS and CDR2 is SASEGT.

The genes are TRBV5-6 and TRBJ2-5; D remains unclear. The CDR3 has 14 amino acids. Trimming stripped 1 base from V and 5 bases from J, with 12 bases between. Germline CDR1 is SGHDT and CDR2 is YYEEEE. DNA of the CDR3: TGTGCCAGCAGCTTGTTACTACCTACGGAGACCCAGTACTTC. It is translated as CASSLLLPTETQYF.

This clone was seen only once. The chain has TRBV5-4 and TRBJ2-3; TRBD1 might be the D (5 bases). Per the germline V gene, CDR1 is SGHNT and CDR2 is YYREEE (reference sequence). Deletions cut 0 bases from V and 2 bases from J, with 7 bases between. The length of the CDR3 is 14 residues. The CDR3 sequence: CASSLGGATDTQYF. The CDR3 nucleotides are TGTGCCAGCAGCTTGGGTGGGGCCACAGATACGCAGTATTTT.

The chain recombines TRBV4-3 with TRBJ2-7, with a possible D match to TRBD2 (5 bases). The V gene lost 4 bases and the J gene lost 7 bases, with 11 bases spanning the gap. Germline CDR1 and CDR2: LGHNA and YSLEER. This CDR3 comprises 12 residues. CDR3 sequence reads: CASSPGVGEQYF. The DNA for the CDR3 is TGCGCCAGCAGCCCCGGGGTGGGGGAGCAGTACTTC.